These 7 T cell receptor beta chains originate from one sample sequenced in a study of identical twins. A single record per CDR3 protein comes from TCRdb applying MiXCR to the 5' RACE reads. This sample has around 1.7 million distinct CDR3 sequences, with 32% found just once. Sequenced material: cord blood. The receptor set was obtained from a newborn girl in good health.

In regard to this clonotype: A read error is possible here, since a much larger clone lies one base away. The rearrangement links TRBV4-2 to TRBJ2-1; D is ambiguous. This CDR3 has 14 amino acids. From germline, CDR1 is LGHNA and CDR2 YNFKEQ. The CDR3 DNA reads as TGTGCCCGCAGCCAAGGTAAATTTGGAATTGAGCAGTTCTTC. Amino acid sequence: CARSQGKFGIEQFF.

This clonotype was recorded once. Just one base apart from a much larger clone, this may be a read error. V and J are TRBV10-3 and TRBJ2-7; 7 nucleotides line up with TRBD1. CDR1 is ENHRY and CDR2 is SYGVKD in the germline V gene. V shed 2 bases and J 6 bases; nucleotides not matched to a gene: 10. The CDR3 sequence is 15 residues long. CDR3 bases: TGTGCCATCAGTGAGATCCGGGACAGCCCCTGCGAGCAGTACTTC. Its protein product is CAISEIRDSPCEQYF.

This clonotype showed up just a few times. The chain joins TRBV20-1 to TRBJ2-7; D is perhaps TRBD1 (6 bases). CDR1 is DFQATT, CDR2 SNEGSKA, per germline (reference sequence). The germline V and J ends were trimmed by 1 base and 0 bases, with 16 bases remaining between them. This CDR3 contains 16 residues. CDR3 coding DNA: TGCAGTGCTAGAGCCCCGGCTAGCAGGGGCTCCTACGAGCAGTACTTC. It specifies CSARAPASRGSYEQYF.

V and J are TRBV4-2 and TRBJ2-7; 9 positions match TRBD2. CDR3 length: 17 residues. CDR1 is LGHNA, CDR2 YNFKEQ, per germline. V trimming: 3 bases; J trimming: 3 bases; junction bases outside the gene matches: 12. The CDR3 reads CASSHATGTSRVYEQYF. CDR3 sequence (DNA): TGTGCCAGCAGCCATGCCACCGGGACTAGCAGAGTCTACGAGCAGTACTTC.

V and J are TRBV20-1 and TRBJ1-1; possible D gene TRBD1, 5 bases. This CDR3 comprises 15 residues. Germline CDR1 DFQATT, CDR2 SNEGSKA (reference sequence). The V end was cut by 3 bases, the J end by 1 base, with 15 bases between. The CDR3 is CSASITAGRNTEAFF. The DNA of the CDR3 is TGCAGTGCTAGTATTACAGCGGGACGGAACACTGAAGCTTTCTTT.

This rearrangement joins TRBV6-5 to TRBJ1-6, with a weak D call TRBD1 (5 bases). V dropped 2 bases and J dropped 5 bases, with 10 bases sitting between them. Germline loops: CDR1 MNHEY, CDR2 SVGAGI. The CDR3 runs to 15 residues. CDR3 sequence: CASSYRGGHNSPLHF. The CDR3 region has the DNA TGTGCCAGCAGTTACAGGGGAGGACATAATTCACCCCTCCACTTT.

This clonotype was seen a few times. The CDR3 nucleotides are TGTGCCAGCAGTTACCCCGGACAGAATGAAGCTTTCTTT. Translating it yields CASSYPGQNEAFF. This chain links TRBV6-6 with TRBJ1-1; D might be TRBD1 (6 bases). V was cut by 2 bases and J by 7 bases, with 11 bases left in between. Germline CDR1 MNHNY, CDR2 SVGAGI (reference sequence). The CDR3 sequence is 13 residues long.